The 5 T cell receptor beta chains below all came from one sample that was sequenced in a study of T cell responses to AZD1222 COVID-19 vaccine (dated by TCRdb to about 2021). Receptor libraries were prepared by the immunoSEQ multiplex PCR assay. Here the immuneACCESS table is served through TCRdb, limited to in-frame sequences with V and J called. Missing clones are a known gap in these copies; in checked studies unresolved V genes cover under half, and the rest lacks a known reason. The sample contains roughly 110,000 clones, 85% to 90% of them found a single time. Approximately 5% of the sample is taken by the ten largest. The time point label here, explained by the study, means: baseline before first vaccination. The material was peripheral blood, obtained on day 0 of AZD1222 vaccination. The receptors here all came from an adult in good health.

V usage is TRBV6-5 and J usage is TRBJ2-1, with D maybe TRBD2 (6 bases). Per germline, CDR1 MNHEY and CDR2 SVGAGI. The ends were cut back, 6 bases at V and 4 bases at J, with 10 bases in the middle. The CDR3 is 13 residues long. CDR3 residues: CASSGDSYNEQFF. CDR3 nucleotide sequence: TGTGCCAGCAGCGGGGACTCTTACAATGAGCAGTTCTTC.

CDR3 amino acids: CASRKGQGTAQPQHF. Written as DNA, the CDR3 is TGTGCCAGCAGGAAAGGACAGGGGACGGCTCAGCCCCAGCATTTT. The chain recombines TRBV5-6 with TRBJ1-5; 9 bases map to TRBD1. CDR1 SGHDT and CDR2 YYEEEE come from the germline V gene. Trimming removed 5 bases from V and 6 bases from J; junction bases left unmatched: 9. The CDR3 extends over 15 amino acids.

The V call is TRBV9, the J call TRBJ2-1; TRBD2 agrees at 10 bases. Germline CDR1 reads SGDLS; CDR2 reads YYNGEE. The CDR3 totals 15 residues. Trimming at V came to 4 bases and at J to 7 bases, leaving 8 bases not matched to a gene. The CDR3 nucleotides are TGTGCCAGCAGCCCAAGAGCGGGAGGGTGGAATGAGCAGTTCTTC. It encodes CASSPRAGGWNEQFF.

The gene calls are TRBV23-1 and TRBJ1-2; 7 positions match TRBD1. TRBV23-1 belongs to the ORF category, with a function that is uncertain. The V and J ends lost 0 bases and 6 bases, in that order; junction bases with no gene match: 4. CDR3 length: 14 amino acids. CDR3 amino acids: CASSQSLRGHGYTF. CDR3 sequence (DNA): TGCGCCAGCAGTCAATCGCTTAGGGGGCATGGCTACACCTTC.

The chain links TRBV7-8 to TRBJ2-6; possibly TRBD1 for D (5 bases). Germline values: CDR1 SGHVS, CDR2 FQNEAQ. V was shortened by 5 bases and J by 3 bases, with 11 bases between the two germline ends. The CDR3 is made up of 15 amino acids. Here the CDR3 DNA reads TGTGCCAGCAGCATCAGGGCTGGTGGGGCCAACGTCCTGACTTTC. It specifies CASSIRAGGANVLTF.